This TCR beta chain stems from a study of cytomegalovirus exposure and HLA in healthy donors. The study, taken as a whole, reports: Reportedly, diagnosis of cytomegalovirus status by the classifier showed high specificity and sensitivity. Prior analysis indicated that the majority of TCR beta V segments exhibited productivity approximately 87% or approximately 30% of the time.

Donors counted as nominally healthy when sampled, yet unrecorded immune exposures were likely. As concerns this clone: What it recognizes is unknown.

In the PCR, 60 Vbeta and 13 Jbeta primers were used. Clones were read by immunoSEQ multiplex PCR, and TCRdb kept only the in-frame ones, dropping some. The profile shows some 150,000 clones, roughly 89% of them singletons. This clonotype was obtained from a woman in her thirties in good health and CMV-seronegative. Sequenced sample: PBMCs.

CDR3 sequence (DNA): TGTGCCAGTAGGACTAGCGGGGGATCCTACGAGCAGTACTTC. Amino acid sequence: CASRTSGGSYEQYF. The chain employs TRBV19 and TRBJ2-7, with TRBD2 identical over 12 bases. The CDR3 is made up of 14 amino acids. CDR1 and CDR2 (germline): LNHDA, SQIVND (reference sequence). Germline trimming cut 6 bases from V and 1 base from J; bases unmatched to any gene: 1.